The 20 T cell receptor beta chains below come from one sample, sequenced in a study of read filtering for tumor transcriptome and immune sequencing. The library was built from about 370 ng RNA with molecular barcoded adaptors for alpha/delta and beta/gamma chains. Each CDR3 protein gets one entry after TCRdb re-called the reads with MiXCR. Of 85,000 to 100,000 distinct CDR3 sequences listed, roughly a fifth are singletons. The specimen sequenced was a population of CD138-negative cells sorted from bone marrow. These receptors originate from a donor at least 40 years old with multiple myeloma.

The sample holds many counts of this clonotype. The rearrangement links TRBV5-1 to TRBJ2-5; 10 bases are shared with TRBD2. There are 15 residues in the CDR3. After removal of 7 bases from V and 1 base from J, the junction contained 7 bases not matched to a gene. From germline, CDR1 is SGHRS and CDR2 YFSETQ. CDR3 coding DNA: TGCGCCAGCGCCCCGGCTAGCGGGGGCCAAGAGACCCAGTACTTC. It encodes CASAPASGGQETQYF.

This clonotype showed up many times. DNA for the CDR3: TGTGCCACCCGAGATGGGGGTGGGGAGCTGTTTTTT. Translating gives CATRDGGGELFF. The V call is TRBV19, the J call TRBJ2-2; D is tentatively TRBD1 or TRBD2 (5 bases each). With 10 bases removed from V and 8 bases from J, the gap between germline ends came to 14 bases. The CDR3 is 12 residues long. Germline CDR1 reads LNHDA; CDR2 reads SQIVND (reference sequence).

V and J are TRBV28 and TRBJ2-5; D not certain. There are 15 residues in the CDR3. The germline V gene has CDR1 MDHEN and CDR2 SYDVKM. Between the trimmed V and J ends, which lost 2 bases and 5 bases, there was a span of 15 bases. CDR3 sequence reads: CASSLGTYARETQYF. The CDR3 bases are TGTGCCAGCAGTTTAGGAACCTACGCTAGGGAGACCCAGTACTTC.

This clonotype showed up just a few times. The gene calls are TRBV12-3 or TRBV12-4 and TRBJ1-5, with 7 nucleotides matching TRBD1. The ends lost 5 bases at V and 7 bases at J; junction bases unmatched: 8. The CDR3 extends over 14 amino acids. This chain's CDR3 is CASSLLSGGQPQHF. CDR3 nucleotides: TGTGCCAGCAGTCTCCTATCAGGGGGGCAGCCCCAGCATTTT.

The CDR3 nucleotides read TGTGCCAGCTCACCAACTAGCGGGACCACAGATACGCAGTATTTT. Its protein is CASSPTSGTTDTQYF. The chain uses TRBV18 and TRBJ2-3, with 10 bases aligning to TRBD2. The germline V gene has CDR1 KGHSH and CDR2 LQKENI. This CDR3 region has 15 residues. V lost 2 bases and J lost 2; bases outside the gene matches: 1.

This clonotype has a count of ten or more. The chain uses TRBV25-1 and TRBJ1-4; no clear D. Trimming stripped 6 bases from V and 3 bases from J, with 14 bases between. CDR3 length: 15 amino acids. CDR1 and CDR2 from the germline V gene are MGHDK and SYGVNS. The CDR3 spells CASSPAVPSNEKLFF. The CDR3 coding sequence is TGTGCCAGCAGCCCCGCAGTGCCGTCTAATGAAAAACTGTTTTTT.

The table lists this clonotype with many counts. The chain recombines TRBV6-1 with TRBJ2-5; D might be TRBD1 (6 bases). The CDR3 runs 14 residues. Germline CDR1 reads MNHNS; CDR2 reads SASEGT. The chain's CDR3 is CAASNGQYQETQYF. For the CDR3, the DNA is TGTGCAGCCAGCAATGGACAGTACCAAGAGACCCAGTACTTC.

About this clonotype: One base away lies a much larger clone, so this may be a sequencing read error. CDR3 nucleotides: TGTGCCAGCAGTTACATGGGCACCGGGGAGCTGTTTTTT. Translating gives CASSYMGTGELFF. The chain is built from TRBV6-2 or TRBV6-3 and TRBJ2-2; D not certain. CDR1 is MNHEY, CDR2 SVGEGT, per germline. The CDR3 has 13 amino acids. Trimming shortened V by 2 bases and J by 4 bases, and 5 bases separated the two germline ends.

This clonotype was counted only a few times. The chain carries TRBV6-5 and TRBJ1-5; no definite D call. Germline loops: CDR1 MNHEY, CDR2 SVGAGI. The CDR3 contains 15 residues. Written as DNA, the CDR3 is TGTGTAACCAAGCAGGTTACCGGTTTTCATCAGCCCCAGCATTTT. Translation: CVTKQVTGFHQPQHF.

This clonotype was recorded at least ten times. The V call is TRBV7-9, the J call TRBJ1-1; the D is unclear. Between the trimmed V and J ends, which lost 4 bases and 5 bases, there was a span of 23 bases. Germline V gene lookup returns CDR1 SEHNR and CDR2 FQNEAQ (reference sequence). This CDR3 comprises 17 residues. CDR3 sequence reads: CASSSLLYTSGRTEAFF. The CDR3 region has the DNA TGTGCCAGCAGCTCCCTCCTCTATACGTCGGGAAGGACTGAAGCTTTCTTT.

This clonotype appeared many times. This chain joins TRBV5-1 and TRBJ2-7; the D gene is possibly TRBD1 (5 bases). Trimming took 1 base from V and 2 from J, leaving 19 bases between them. Germline CDR1 and CDR2: SGHRS and YFSETQ. The CDR3 contains 17 residues. CDR3 sequence reads: CASSLSSSKGRAYEQYF. The CDR3 DNA follows: TGCGCCAGCAGCTTGTCCTCATCTAAGGGCAGGGCCTACGAGCAGTACTTC.

This clonotype was counted only a few times. This chain links TRBV28 with TRBJ2-7, with D perhaps assigned TRBD1 or TRBD2 (5 bases each). This CDR3 is 12 amino acids long. V was clipped by 1 base and J by 6 bases, with 7 bases between them. CDR1 is MDHEN and CDR2 is SYDVKM in the germline V gene. Here the CDR3 DNA reads TGTGCCAGCAGTTTATCGGGGCGCGAGCAGTACTTC. It encodes CASSLSGREQYF.

This chain connects TRBV7-8 to TRBJ2-7, with TRBD2 matching 12 bases. Germline V lookup: CDR1 SGHVS, CDR2 FQNEAQ. With V trimmed by 5 bases and J by 6 bases, 11 bases remained unmatched. This CDR3 contains 16 residues. Here the CDR3 DNA reads TGTGCCAGCAGCCCCATAATGACGACTAGCGGGGGCGAGCAGTACTTC. This codes for CASSPIMTTSGGEQYF.

As regards this clonotype: A much larger clone sits a single nucleotide away, making a read error possible. The V and J genes are TRBV6-2 or TRBV6-3 and TRBJ1-1; D call uncertain. This CDR3 is built from 13 residues. Germline V lookup: CDR1 MNHEY, CDR2 SVGEGT. V gave up 8 bases and J gave up 3 bases, with 13 bases separating them. The CDR3 sequence is CASRALVHTEAFF. DNA for the CDR3: TGTGCCAGCCGAGCGTTAGTGCACACTGAAGCTTTCTTT.

About this clonotype: Likely a read error: the CDR3 ends without its conserved phenylalanine or tryptophan. The DNA is omitted, as the CDR3 cannot be located on it reliably, and the CDR3 follows TCRdb's listing. V usage is TRBV29-1 and J usage is TRBJ1-5; TRBD1, the D gene given by the table, was not confirmed from the DNA. The CDR3 is 13 residues long, ends included. CDR1 and CDR2 from the germline V gene are SQVTM and ANQGSEA. CDR3 residues: CSVPGTEGEPQHI.

This clonotype has at least ten counts. The chain combines TRBV7-9 with TRBJ2-7; D is uncertain. Germline CDR1 SEHNR, CDR2 FQNEAQ (reference sequence). The CDR3 has 15 amino acids. The ends were cut back, 1 base at V and 2 bases at J, with 12 bases in the middle. The chain's CDR3 is CASSLENSAPYEQYF. CDR3 nucleotides: TGTGCCAGCAGCTTAGAGAACTCAGCCCCCTACGAGCAGTACTTC.

This clonotype was seen a few times. V is TRBV9 and J is TRBJ1-1, with D possibly matching TRBD1 (5 bases). CDR3 length equals 14 residues. Germline lookup yields CDR1 SGDLS and CDR2 YYNGEE. V lost 1 base and J lost 4, with 11 bases in between. The CDR3 is CASSVINGATEAFF. CDR3 DNA: TGTGCCAGCAGCGTAATAAACGGGGCCACTGAAGCTTTCTTT.

This clonotype has just one count. The CDR3 loop is CASIILGMNTEAFF. The CDR3 coding sequence is TGTGCCAGTATTATTCTGGGAATGAACACTGAAGCTTTCTTT. V usage is TRBV19 and J usage is TRBJ1-1; D remains ambiguous. The CDR3 contains 14 residues. The germline V and J ends were trimmed by 7 bases and 0 bases, with 12 bases remaining between them. In germline, CDR1 is LNHDA, CDR2 SQIVND (reference sequence). Using reference TRBV19 and TRBJ1-1 for the parts outside the CDR3, the full variable domain is DGGITQSPKYLFRKEGQNVTLSCEQNLNHDAMYWYRQDPGQGLRLIYYSQIVNDFQKGDIAEGYSVSREKKESFPLTVTSAQKNPTAFYLCASIILGMNTEAFFGQGTRLTVV.

This clonotype was counted ten times or more. This chain joins TRBV20-1 and TRBJ1-2; D not resolved. CDR1 and CDR2 (germline): DFQATT, SNEGSKA (reference sequence). This CDR3 comprises 15 residues. V lost 6 bases to trimming and J lost 8 bases, with 25 bases between them. The CDR3 here is CSAQEGPAGLRGYTF. DNA of the CDR3: TGCAGTGCCCAAGAAGGACCTGCTGGTTTGCGAGGCTACACCTTC.

A note on this clonotype: Just one base apart from a much larger clone, this may be a read error. The chain has TRBV5-1 and TRBJ1-1; D is perhaps TRBD1 (5 bases). Germline V CDR1 and CDR2: SGHRS, YFSETQ. The CDR3 covers 13 residues. Here the CDR3 reads CASSPLEDTEALF. The CDR3 DNA reads TGCGCCAGCAGCCCCCTCGAGGACACTGAAGCTCTCTTT.